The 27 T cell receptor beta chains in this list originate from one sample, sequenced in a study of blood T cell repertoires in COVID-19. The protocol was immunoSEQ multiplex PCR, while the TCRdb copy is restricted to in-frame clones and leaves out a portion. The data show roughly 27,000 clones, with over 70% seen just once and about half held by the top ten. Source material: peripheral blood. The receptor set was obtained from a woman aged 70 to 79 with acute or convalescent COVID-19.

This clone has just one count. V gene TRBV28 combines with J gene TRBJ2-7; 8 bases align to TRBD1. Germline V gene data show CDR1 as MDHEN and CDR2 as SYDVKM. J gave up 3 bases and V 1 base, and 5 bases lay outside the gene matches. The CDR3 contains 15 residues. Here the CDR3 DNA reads TGTGCCAGCAGTTTATTTACAGGGGGAAACTACGAGCAGTACTTC. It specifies CASSLFTGGNYEQYF.

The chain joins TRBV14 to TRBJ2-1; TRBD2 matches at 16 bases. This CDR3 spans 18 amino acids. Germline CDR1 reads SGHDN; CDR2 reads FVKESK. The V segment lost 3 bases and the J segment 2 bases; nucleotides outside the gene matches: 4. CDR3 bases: TGTGCCAGCAGCCATCCCGGGACTAGCGGGAGGGCCTACAATGAGCAGTTCTTC. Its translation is CASSHPGTSGRAYNEQFF.

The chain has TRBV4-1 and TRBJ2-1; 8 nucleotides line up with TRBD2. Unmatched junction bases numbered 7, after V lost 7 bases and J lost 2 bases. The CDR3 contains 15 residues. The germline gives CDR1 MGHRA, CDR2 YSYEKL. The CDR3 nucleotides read TGCGCCAGCAACAAAGCGGGGGAGGCCTACAATGAGCAGTTCTTC. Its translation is CASNKAGEAYNEQFF.

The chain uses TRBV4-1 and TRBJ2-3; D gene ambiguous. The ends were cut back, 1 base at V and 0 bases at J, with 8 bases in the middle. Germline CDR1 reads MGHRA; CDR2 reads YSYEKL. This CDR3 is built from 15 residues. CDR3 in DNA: TGCGCCAGCAGCCAAGTACTCACTAGCACAGATACGCAGTATTTT. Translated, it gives CASSQVLTSTDTQYF.

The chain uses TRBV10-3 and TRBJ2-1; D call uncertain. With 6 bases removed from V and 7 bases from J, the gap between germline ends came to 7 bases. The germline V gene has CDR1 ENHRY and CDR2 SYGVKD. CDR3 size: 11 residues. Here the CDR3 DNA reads TGTGCCATCAGCGCCCAGAATGAGCAGTTCTTC. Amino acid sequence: CAISAQNEQFF.

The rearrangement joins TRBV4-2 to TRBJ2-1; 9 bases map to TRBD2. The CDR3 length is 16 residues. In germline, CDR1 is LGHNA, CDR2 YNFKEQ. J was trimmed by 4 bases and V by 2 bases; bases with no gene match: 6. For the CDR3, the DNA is TGTGCCAGCAGCCAAACCGGGACTAGCAGTTACAATGAGCAGTTCTTC. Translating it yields CASSQTGTSSYNEQFF.

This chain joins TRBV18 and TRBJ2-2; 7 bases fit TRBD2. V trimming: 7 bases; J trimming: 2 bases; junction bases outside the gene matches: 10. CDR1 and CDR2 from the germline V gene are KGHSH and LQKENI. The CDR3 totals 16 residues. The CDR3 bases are TGTGCCAGCTACCCCCCGGGGGGTAGAAACACCGGGGAGCTGTTTTTT. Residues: CASYPPGGRNTGELFF.

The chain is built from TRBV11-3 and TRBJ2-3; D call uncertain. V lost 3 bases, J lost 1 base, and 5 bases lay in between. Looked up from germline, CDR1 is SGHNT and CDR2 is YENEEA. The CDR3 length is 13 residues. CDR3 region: CASSLGRTDTQYF. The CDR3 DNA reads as TGTGCCAGCAGCTTGGGCCGCACAGATACGCAGTATTTT.

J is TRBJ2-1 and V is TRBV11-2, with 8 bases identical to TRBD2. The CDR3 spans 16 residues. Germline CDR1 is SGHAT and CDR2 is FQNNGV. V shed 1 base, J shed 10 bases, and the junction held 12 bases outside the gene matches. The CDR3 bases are TGTGCCAGCAGCTTAGGGGGATTCGGGACTAGATCAGAGCAGTTCTTC. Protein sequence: CASSLGGFGTRSEQFF.

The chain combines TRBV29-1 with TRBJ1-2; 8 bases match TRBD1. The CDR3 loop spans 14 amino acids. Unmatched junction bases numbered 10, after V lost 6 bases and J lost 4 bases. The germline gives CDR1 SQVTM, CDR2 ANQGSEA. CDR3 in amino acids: CSVEGQVNSYGYTF. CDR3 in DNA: TGCAGCGTCGAGGGACAGGTCAATTCCTATGGCTACACCTTC.

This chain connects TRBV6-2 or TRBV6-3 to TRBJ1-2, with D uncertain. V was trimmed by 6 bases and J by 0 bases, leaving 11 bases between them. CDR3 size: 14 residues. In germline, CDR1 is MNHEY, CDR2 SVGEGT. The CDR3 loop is CASSSRVTNYGYTF. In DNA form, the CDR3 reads TGTGCCAGCAGCAGCCGCGTTACTAACTATGGCTACACCTTC.

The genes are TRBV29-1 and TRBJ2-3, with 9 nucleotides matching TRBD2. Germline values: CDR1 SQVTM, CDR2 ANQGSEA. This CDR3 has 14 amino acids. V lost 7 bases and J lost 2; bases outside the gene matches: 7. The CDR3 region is CSAETSGYTDTQYF. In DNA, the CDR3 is TGCAGCGCTGAGACTAGCGGTTACACAGATACGCAGTATTTT.

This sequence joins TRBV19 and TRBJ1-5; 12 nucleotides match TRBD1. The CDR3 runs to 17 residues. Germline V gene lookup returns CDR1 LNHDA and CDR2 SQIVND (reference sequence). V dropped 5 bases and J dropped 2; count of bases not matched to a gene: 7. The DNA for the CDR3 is TGTGCCAGTAGTGGGGGGACAGGGGGCGTAGGCAATCAGCCCCAGCATTTT. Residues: CASSGGTGGVGNQPQHF.

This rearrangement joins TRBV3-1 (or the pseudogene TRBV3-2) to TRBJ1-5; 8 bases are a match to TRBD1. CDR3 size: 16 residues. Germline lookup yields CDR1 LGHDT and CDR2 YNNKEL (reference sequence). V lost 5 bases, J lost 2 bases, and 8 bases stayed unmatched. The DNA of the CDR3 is TGTGCCAGCAGCGATACAGGGGGGCCTCGCAATCAGCCCCAGCATTTT. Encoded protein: CASSDTGGPRNQPQHF.

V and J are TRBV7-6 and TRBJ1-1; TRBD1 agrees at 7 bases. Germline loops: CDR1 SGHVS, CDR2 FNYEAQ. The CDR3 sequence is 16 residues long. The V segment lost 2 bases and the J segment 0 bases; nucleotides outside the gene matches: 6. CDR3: CASSLTRGGMNTEAFF. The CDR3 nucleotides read TGTGCCAGCAGCTTAACCAGAGGGGGCATGAACACTGAAGCTTTCTTT.

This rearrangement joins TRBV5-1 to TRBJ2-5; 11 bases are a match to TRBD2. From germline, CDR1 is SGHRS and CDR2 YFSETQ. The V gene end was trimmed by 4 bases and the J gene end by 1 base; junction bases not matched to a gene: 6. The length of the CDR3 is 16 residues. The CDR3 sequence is CASSPRLAGTQETQYF. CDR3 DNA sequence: TGCGCCAGCAGCCCCCGACTAGCGGGAACCCAAGAGACCCAGTACTTC.

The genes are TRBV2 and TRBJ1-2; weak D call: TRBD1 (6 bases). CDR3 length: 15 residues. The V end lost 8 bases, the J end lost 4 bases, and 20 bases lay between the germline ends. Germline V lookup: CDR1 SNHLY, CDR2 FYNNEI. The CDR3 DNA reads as TGTGCCAGCCGGGACATGGAAGCCAGACCCTATGGCTACACCTTC. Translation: CASRDMEARPYGYTF. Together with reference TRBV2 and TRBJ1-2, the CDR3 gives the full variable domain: EPEVTQTPSHQVTQMGQEVILRCVPISNHLYFYWYRQILGQKVEFLVSFYNNEISEKSEIFDDQFSVERPDGSNFTLKIRSTKLEDSAMYFCASRDMEARPYGYTFGSGTRLTVV.

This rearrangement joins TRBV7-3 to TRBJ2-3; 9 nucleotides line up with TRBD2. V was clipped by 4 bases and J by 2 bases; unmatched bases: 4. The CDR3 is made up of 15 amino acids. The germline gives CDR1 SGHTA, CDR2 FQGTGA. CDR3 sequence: CASSSTSGYTDTQYF. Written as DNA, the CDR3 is TGTGCCAGCAGCTCGACTAGCGGTTACACAGATACGCAGTATTTT.

The CDR3 DNA follows: TGTGCCAGCACCGAGCAGCGAGACGAGCAGTACTTC. This gives the protein CASTEQRDEQYF. The rearrangement uses TRBV2 and TRBJ2-7, with D hard to call. Trimming took 7 bases from V and 5 from J, leaving 12 bases between them. Germline V gene data show CDR1 as SNHLY and CDR2 as FYNNEI. The CDR3 totals 12 residues.

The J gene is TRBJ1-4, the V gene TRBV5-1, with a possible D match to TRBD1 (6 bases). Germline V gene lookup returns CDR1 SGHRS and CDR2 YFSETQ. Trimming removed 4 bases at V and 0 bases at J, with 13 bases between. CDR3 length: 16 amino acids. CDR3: CASSPGARATNEKLFF. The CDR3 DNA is TGCGCCAGCAGCCCAGGGGCGAGGGCAACTAATGAAAAACTGTTTTTT.

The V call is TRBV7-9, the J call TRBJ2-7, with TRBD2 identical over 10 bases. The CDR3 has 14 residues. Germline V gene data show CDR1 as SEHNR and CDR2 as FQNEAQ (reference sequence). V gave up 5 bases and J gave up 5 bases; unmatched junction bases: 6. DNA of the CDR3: TGTGCCAGCAGCGATCGGCTAGCGGGAGACGAGCAGTACTTC. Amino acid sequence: CASSDRLAGDEQYF.

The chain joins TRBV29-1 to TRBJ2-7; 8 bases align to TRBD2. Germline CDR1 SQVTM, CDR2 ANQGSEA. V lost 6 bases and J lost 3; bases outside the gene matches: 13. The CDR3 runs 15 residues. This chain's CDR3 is CSVTMPREGNYEQYF. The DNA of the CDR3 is TGCAGCGTGACGATGCCTCGGGAGGGGAACTACGAGCAGTACTTC.

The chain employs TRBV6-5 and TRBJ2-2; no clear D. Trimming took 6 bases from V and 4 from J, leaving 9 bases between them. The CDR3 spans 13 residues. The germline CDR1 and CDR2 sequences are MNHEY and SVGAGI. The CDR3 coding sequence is TGTGCCAGCAGCATTCTTAGCACCGGGGAGCTGTTTTTT. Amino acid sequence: CASSILSTGELFF.

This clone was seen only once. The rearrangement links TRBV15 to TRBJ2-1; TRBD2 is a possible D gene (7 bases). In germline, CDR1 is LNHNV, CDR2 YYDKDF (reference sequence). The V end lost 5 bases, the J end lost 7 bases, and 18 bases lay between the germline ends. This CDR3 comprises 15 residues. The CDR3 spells CATSYKRGQWNEQFF. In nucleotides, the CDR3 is TGTGCCACCAGCTATAAGCGGGGACAATGGAATGAGCAGTTCTTC.

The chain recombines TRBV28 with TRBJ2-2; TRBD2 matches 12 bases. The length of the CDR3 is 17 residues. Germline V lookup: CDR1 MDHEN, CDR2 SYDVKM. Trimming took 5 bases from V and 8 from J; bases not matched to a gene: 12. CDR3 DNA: TGTGCCAGCAGTCCCCATCTAGCGGGAGGGCTGGGGGGGGAGCTGTTTTTT. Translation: CASSPHLAGGLGGELFF.

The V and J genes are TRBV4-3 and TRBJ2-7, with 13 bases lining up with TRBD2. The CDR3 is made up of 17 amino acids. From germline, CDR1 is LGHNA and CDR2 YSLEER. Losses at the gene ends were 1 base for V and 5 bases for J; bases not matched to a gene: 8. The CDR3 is CASSQGLAGGTRNEQYF. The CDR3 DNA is TGCGCCAGCAGCCAAGGACTAGCGGGGGGAACTCGGAACGAGCAGTACTTC.

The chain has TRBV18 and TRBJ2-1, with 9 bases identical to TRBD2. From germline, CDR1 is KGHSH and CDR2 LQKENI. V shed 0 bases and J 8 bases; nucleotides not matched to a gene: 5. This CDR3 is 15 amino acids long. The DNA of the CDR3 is TGTGCCAGCTCACCACCGGCTAGCGGGACATATGAGCAGTTCTTC. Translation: CASSPPASGTYEQFF.